This T cell receptor (beta chain) was captured by sequencing in a study of blood T cell repertoires in COVID-19. Background on the study: PBMCs, B-cell-depleted T cells, or T cells were the source of the cDNA or gDNA that made up the material.

Assay used: immunoSEQ multiplex PCR; TCRdb lists only in-frame clones, some missing. The sample has 110,000 to 150,000 clones, just over 85% seen once. The source material was PBMCs or T cells enriched from blood (not recorded which). The clonotype originates from a man aged 50 to 59 who had recovered from COVID-19.

In DNA, the CDR3 is TGTGCCAGCAGCTTACTTCCGGACAGGGTCTACGAGCAGTACTTC. This codes for CASSLLPDRVYEQYF. The gene calls are TRBV7-8 and TRBJ2-7; 8 bases agree with TRBD1. Looked up from germline, CDR1 is SGHVS and CDR2 is FQNEAQ. V lost 2 bases to trimming and J lost 3 bases; unmatched junction nucleotides: 6. CDR3 length: 15 residues. Full variable domain (remainder filled in from reference TRBV7-8 and TRBJ2-7): GAGVSQSPRYKVAKRGQDVALRCDPISGHVSLFWYQQALGQGPEFLTYFQNEAQLDKSGLPSDRFFAERPEGSVSTLKIQRTQQEDSAVYLCASSLLPDRVYEQYFGPGTRLTVT.